These 21 T cell receptor beta chains were sequenced from one sample in a study of blood T cell repertoires in COVID-19. Assay: immunoSEQ multiplex PCR; the TCRdb copy retains only in-frame clones and omits some. In the table there are some 200,000 clones, 65% to 90% of which are singletons. The sample taken for sequencing was peripheral blood. These TCRs come from a middle-aged woman who had recovered from COVID-19.

This chain links TRBV28 with TRBJ1-3; the D gene is possibly TRBD1 (5 bases). Germline CDR1 and CDR2: MDHEN and SYDVKM. CDR3 length: 16 residues. V was cut by 7 bases and J by 3 bases, with 19 bases left in between. The CDR3 here is CASIAFWGVGGNTIYF. CDR3 DNA: TGTGCCAGCATTGCCTTTTGGGGGGTTGGTGGAAACACCATATATTTT.

The chain couples TRBV6-1 to TRBJ1-5, with D maybe TRBD1 (6 bases). V dropped 1 base and J dropped 7 bases, with 14 bases sitting between them. Germline-derived CDR1 and CDR2 are MNHNS and SASEGT. This CDR3 region has 15 residues. The CDR3 here is CASSEGSGVGQPQHF. The CDR3 DNA is TGTGCCAGCAGTGAAGGTTCAGGGGTAGGACAGCCCCAGCATTTT.

The rearrangement joins TRBV9 to TRBJ1-1; TRBD1 aligns across 10 bases. The CDR3 loop spans 15 amino acids. In germline, CDR1 is SGDLS, CDR2 YYNGEE. Losses at the gene ends were 4 bases for V and 4 bases for J; bases not matched to a gene: 7. The CDR3 DNA follows: TGTGCCAGCAGCCTGCCTCGGACAGGGGGCACTGAAGCTTTCTTT. Protein: CASSLPRTGGTEAFF. The full variable domain, in which reference TRBV9 and TRBJ1-1 provide the parts outside the CDR3, is DSGVTQTPKHLITATGQRVTLRCSPRSGDLSVYWYQQSLDQGLQFLIQYYNGEERAKGNILERFSAQQFPDLHSELNLSSLELGDSALYFCASSLPRTGGTEAFFGQGTRLTVV.

CDR3 in amino acids: CASLEGTGTDTQYF. In DNA form, the CDR3 reads TGTGCCAGCCTAGAGGGAACGGGGACAGATACGCAGTATTTT. The rearrangement uses TRBV2 and TRBJ2-3; D is possibly TRBD2 (5 bases). V lost 8 bases and J 3 bases, leaving 15 bases between the germline ends. The CDR3 extends over 14 amino acids. Germline assignment: CDR1 SNHLY and CDR2 FYNNEI.

The chain is built from TRBV6-2 or TRBV6-3 and TRBJ1-2, with 7 bases that match TRBD1. In germline, CDR1 is MNHEY, CDR2 SVGEGT. With V trimmed by 2 bases and J by 7 bases, 4 bases remained unmatched. The CDR3 length is 13 residues. The CDR3 is CASSYVTGRGYTF. CDR3 nucleotide sequence: TGTGCCAGCAGTTACGTGACAGGGCGTGGCTACACCTTC.

The CDR3 sequence: CASRLQDAGELFF. CDR3 coding DNA: TGCGCCAGCAGGCTGCAGGATGCCGGGGAGCTGTTTTTT. The V and J genes are TRBV5-1 and TRBJ2-2, with D unresolved. The CDR3 is made up of 13 amino acids. The V end lost 5 bases, the J end lost 6 bases, and 11 bases lay between the germline ends. Germline CDR1 is SGHRS and CDR2 is YFSETQ.

This clone was recorded only once. V usage is TRBV2 and J usage is TRBJ1-1, with 7 bases fitting TRBD1. From germline, CDR1 is SNHLY and CDR2 FYNNEI. V lost 6 bases to trimming and J lost 4 bases; unmatched junction nucleotides: 11. This CDR3 spans 15 amino acids. CDR3 loop: CASSAGTDLTTEAFF. CDR3 DNA sequence: TGTGCCAGCAGCGCCGGGACAGACCTGACCACTGAAGCTTTCTTT.

The genes are TRBV5-6 and TRBJ1-2; 8 bases are shared with TRBD1. V shed 4 bases and J 0 bases; nucleotides not matched to a gene: 5. CDR3 length equals 15 residues. Germline V lookup: CDR1 SGHDT, CDR2 YYEEEE. The chain's CDR3 is CASSLWDRTNYGYTF. In nucleotides, the CDR3 is TGTGCCAGCAGCCTATGGGACAGGACTAACTATGGCTACACCTTC.

J is TRBJ1-2 and V is TRBV2; D unresolved. The germline CDR1 and CDR2 sequences are SNHLY and FYNNEI. Trimming cost V 2 bases and J 8 bases, with 9 bases left between them. The CDR3 extends over 12 amino acids. CDR3 DNA sequence: TGTGCCAGCAGTGAACCCGGGAAGGGCTACACCTTC. This translates into CASSEPGKGYTF.

V gene TRBV7-9 combines with J gene TRBJ2-5, with TRBD1 as a possible D gene (7 bases). The ends were cut back, 0 bases at V and 5 bases at J, with 13 bases in the middle. Germline loops: CDR1 SEHNR, CDR2 FQNEAQ (reference sequence). CDR3 length: 15 residues. This CDR3 reads CASSLALTGRETQYF. The CDR3 DNA reads as TGTGCCAGCAGCTTAGCGCTGACAGGGAGGGAGACCCAGTACTTC.

The chain carries TRBV6-5 and TRBJ1-6; D is perhaps TRBD1 (5 bases). Between the trimmed V and J ends, which lost 6 bases and 1 base, there was a span of 10 bases. Germline CDR1 MNHEY, CDR2 SVGAGI. This CDR3 comprises 15 residues. DNA for the CDR3: TGTGCCAGCAGAAAAGGGGAATCCTATAATTCACCCCTCCACTTT. This gives the protein CASRKGESYNSPLHF.

The chain couples TRBV10-3 to TRBJ2-6; 12 bases map to TRBD2. CDR1 is ENHRY, CDR2 SYGVKD, per germline. The V segment lost 2 bases and the J segment 0 bases; nucleotides outside the gene matches: 2. The CDR3 length is 18 residues. This CDR3 reads CAISETTSGGSGANVLTF. CDR3 DNA: TGTGCCATCAGTGAGACGACTAGCGGGGGCTCTGGGGCCAACGTCCTGACTTTC.

The V call is TRBV6-5, the J call TRBJ1-1, with a possible D match to TRBD1 (6 bases). The length of the CDR3 is 13 residues. Trimming removed 6 bases at V and 4 bases at J, with 12 bases between. CDR1 MNHEY and CDR2 SVGAGI come from the germline V gene. The CDR3 coding sequence is TGTGCCAGCAGCCAAGGACAGATCACTGAAGCTTTCTTT. Protein product: CASSQGQITEAFF.

V is TRBV6-5 and J is TRBJ2-5, with D possibly matching TRBD1 (5 bases). Trimming stripped 6 bases from V and 6 bases from J, with 17 bases between. Germline assignment: CDR1 MNHEY and CDR2 SVGAGI. CDR3 length: 14 amino acids. In nucleotides, the CDR3 is TGTGCCAGCAGGGAGATAGGGGTCTTGAAGACCCAGTACTTC. It codes for CASREIGVLKTQYF.

The rearrangement links TRBV7-8 to TRBJ1-2; a possible D gene is TRBD1 (6 bases). Trimming removed 5 bases at V and 5 bases at J, with 15 bases between. The CDR3 has 14 amino acids. Germline CDR1 SGHVS, CDR2 FQNEAQ. CDR3 region: CASSPGQSGYGYTF. CDR3 bases: TGTGCCAGCAGCCCCGGACAGAGTGGGTATGGCTACACCTTC.

The chain employs TRBV27 and TRBJ1-2; 10 nucleotides match TRBD1. J was trimmed by 3 bases and V by 5 bases; bases with no gene match: 12. This CDR3 has 17 residues. CDR1 is MNHEY and CDR2 is SMNVEV in the germline V gene (reference sequence). The CDR3 is CASSSGWGQGYDYGYTF. CDR3 coding DNA: TGTGCCAGCAGTAGCGGTTGGGGACAGGGGTACGACTATGGCTACACCTTC.

The CDR3 DNA sequence: TGTGCCAGCAGCTCGGGACAGGGGGTAGAGACCCAGTACTTC. Translated: CASSSGQGVETQYF. The V gene is TRBV7-2, the J gene TRBJ2-5, with 11 bases lining up with TRBD1. CDR1 and CDR2 from the germline V gene are SGHTA and FQGNSA. The length of the CDR3 is 14 residues. Trimming took 4 bases from V and 4 from J; bases not matched to a gene: 2.

V and J are TRBV7-9 and TRBJ2-1; a weak D match, TRBD1 (6 bases). Germline V lookup: CDR1 SEHNR, CDR2 FQNEAQ (reference sequence). The CDR3 extends over 12 amino acids. V lost 2 bases and J 12 bases, leaving 11 bases between the germline ends. The DNA for the CDR3 is TGTGCCAGCAGCTTAAACGACAGGAGGCAGTTCTTC. It is translated as CASSLNDRRQFF.

The chain uses TRBV5-5 and TRBJ2-3; 7 nucleotides align to TRBD1. V was pared by 2 bases and J by 5 bases, with 11 bases of the junction left unmatched. Germline lookup yields CDR1 SGHKS and CDR2 YYEKEE (reference sequence). The CDR3 covers 16 residues. The chain's CDR3 is CASSFDLGQSVDTQYF. The CDR3 DNA reads TGTGCCAGCAGCTTCGATCTGGGACAGTCAGTAGATACGCAGTATTTT.

This chain joins TRBV5-4 and TRBJ1-2; D possibly corresponds to TRBD1 (6 bases). Trimming stripped 3 bases from V and 3 bases from J, with 15 bases between. The CDR3 extends over 15 amino acids. Germline V gene data show CDR1 as SGHNT and CDR2 as YYREEE (reference sequence). The DNA for the CDR3 is TGTGCCAGCAGCTCTCAAAAGGACAGCTACTATGGCTACACCTTC. It yields the protein CASSSQKDSYYGYTF.

This clone was observed a single time. The gene calls are TRBV12-3 or TRBV12-4 and TRBJ1-5; D ambiguous. CDR3 size: 12 residues. Trimming stripped 7 bases from V and 7 bases from J, with 11 bases between. The CDR3 reads CASTRGLQPQHF. The CDR3 bases are TGTGCCAGCACCCGGGGTCTCCAGCCCCAGCATTTT.